This TCR beta chain was retrieved from a study of T-cell reconstitution after alpha-beta-depleted transplantation in children. This clonotype showed up many times. Unique molecular identifiers were used in preparing the TCRbeta library. Each CDR3 protein gets one entry after TCRdb re-called the PCR reads with MiXCR. The sample lists 200,000 to 300,000 distinct CDR3 sequences, 25% occurring once. The V end was cut by 3 bases, the J end by 2 bases, with 7 bases between. The CDR3 length is 13 residues. Looked up from germline, CDR1 is DFQATT and CDR2 is SNEGSKA (reference sequence). The chain joins TRBV20-1 to TRBJ1-4; no clear D gene. The input for sequencing was PBMCs, taken before TCRalphabeta/CD19-depleted stem cell transplant. This TCR was sampled from a girl aged 2-10 years with Fanconi anemia, due to receive a stem cell transplant. CDR3 coding DNA: TGCAGTGCTAGTTGGGGTACTAATGAAAAACTGTTTTTT. Translated, it gives CSASWGTNEKLFF.